Included here is one T cell receptor (beta chain) sequence, with context. Its specificity is unknown. PCR primers comprised 60 Vbeta and 13 Jbeta primers. Libraries were prepared by immunoSEQ multiplex PCR; TCRdb keeps only in-frame clonotypes and omits some of them. The sample holds some 200,000 clones, 79% seen once. The data derive from a study of cytomegalovirus exposure and HLA in healthy donors. The length of the CDR3 is 13 residues. The V end was cut by 1 base, the J end by 6 bases, with 7 bases between. CDR1 SGHVS and CDR2 FNYEAQ come from the germline V gene. Findings and limits, study-wide: Most TCRs appeared rarely, but some public TCRs recurred in many donors. The study dropped some indistinguishable V segments, TRBV6-2 and TRBV6-3 among them. The majority of CMV-associated TCR beta chains were reported as apparently HLA-restricted in a later analysis.

The sample taken for sequencing was PBMCs. This rearrangement joins TRBV7-6 to TRBJ1-5; weak D call: TRBD1 (5 bases). The clonotype was recovered from a woman between 50 and 59 years old in good health and CMV-seronegative. CDR3 sequence (DNA): TGTGCCAGCAGCTTAGGAAGGGGTCAGCCCCAGCATTTT. Translating gives CASSLGRGQPQHF.